The present entry profiles one TCR beta chain with its context. Only in-frame clones appear in the TCRdb table, and some are missing; sequencing was by immunoSEQ multiplex PCR. The sample lists fewer than 70,000 clones, roughly nine tenths occurring once. The V end lost 0 bases, the J end lost 0 bases, and 10 bases lay between the germline ends. The CDR3 loop spans 16 amino acids. CDR1 is LGHNA and CDR2 is YNFKEQ in the germline V gene. This record comes from a study of T cell changes during pregnancy in multiple sclerosis. J is TRBJ2-3 and V is TRBV4-2; D might be TRBD1 (5 bases). The TCR comes from a female donor with multiple sclerosis, enrolled in a pregnancy study. The specimen comprised peripheral blood, sampled in the first trimester of pregnancy. CDR3 residues: CASSQDQGYSTDTQYF. CDR3 DNA sequence: TGTGCCAGCAGCCAAGATCAGGGCTATAGCACAGATACGCAGTATTTT.